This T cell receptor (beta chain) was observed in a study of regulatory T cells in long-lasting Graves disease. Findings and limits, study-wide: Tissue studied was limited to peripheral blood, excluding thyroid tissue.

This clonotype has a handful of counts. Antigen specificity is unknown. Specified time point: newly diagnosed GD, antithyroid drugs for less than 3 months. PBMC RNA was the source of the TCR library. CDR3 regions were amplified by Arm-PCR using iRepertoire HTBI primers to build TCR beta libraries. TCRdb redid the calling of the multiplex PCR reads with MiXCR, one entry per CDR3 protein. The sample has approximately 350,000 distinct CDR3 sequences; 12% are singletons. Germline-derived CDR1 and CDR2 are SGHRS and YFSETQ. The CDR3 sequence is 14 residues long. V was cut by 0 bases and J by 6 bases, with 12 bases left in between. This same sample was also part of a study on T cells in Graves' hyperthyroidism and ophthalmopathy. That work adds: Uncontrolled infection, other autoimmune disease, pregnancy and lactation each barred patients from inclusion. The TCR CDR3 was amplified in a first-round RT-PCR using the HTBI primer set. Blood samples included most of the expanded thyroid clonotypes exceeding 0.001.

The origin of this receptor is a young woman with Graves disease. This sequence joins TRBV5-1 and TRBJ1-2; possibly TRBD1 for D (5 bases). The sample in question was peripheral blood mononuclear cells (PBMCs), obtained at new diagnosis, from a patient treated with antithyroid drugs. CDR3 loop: CASSLDRGMHGYTF. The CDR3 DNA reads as TGCGCCAGCAGCTTGGACCGGGGCATGCATGGCTACACCTTC.